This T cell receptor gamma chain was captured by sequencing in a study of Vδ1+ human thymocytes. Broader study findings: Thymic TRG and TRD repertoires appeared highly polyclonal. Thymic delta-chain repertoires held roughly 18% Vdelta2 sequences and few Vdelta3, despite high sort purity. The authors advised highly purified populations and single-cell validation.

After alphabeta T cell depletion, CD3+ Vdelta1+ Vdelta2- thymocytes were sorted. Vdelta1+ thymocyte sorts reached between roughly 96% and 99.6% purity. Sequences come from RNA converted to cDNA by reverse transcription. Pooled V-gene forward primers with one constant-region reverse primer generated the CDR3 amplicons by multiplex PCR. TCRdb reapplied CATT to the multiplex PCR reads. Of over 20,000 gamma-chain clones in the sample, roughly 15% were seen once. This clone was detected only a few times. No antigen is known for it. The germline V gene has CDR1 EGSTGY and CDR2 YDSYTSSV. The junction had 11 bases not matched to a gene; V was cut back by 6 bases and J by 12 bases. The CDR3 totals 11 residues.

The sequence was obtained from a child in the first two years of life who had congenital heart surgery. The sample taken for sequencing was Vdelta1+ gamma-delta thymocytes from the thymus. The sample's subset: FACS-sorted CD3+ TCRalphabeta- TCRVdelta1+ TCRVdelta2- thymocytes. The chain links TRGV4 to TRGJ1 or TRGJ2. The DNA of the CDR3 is TGTGCCACCTGGAATAAAGTAGGGAAACTCTTT. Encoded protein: CATWNKVGKLF.